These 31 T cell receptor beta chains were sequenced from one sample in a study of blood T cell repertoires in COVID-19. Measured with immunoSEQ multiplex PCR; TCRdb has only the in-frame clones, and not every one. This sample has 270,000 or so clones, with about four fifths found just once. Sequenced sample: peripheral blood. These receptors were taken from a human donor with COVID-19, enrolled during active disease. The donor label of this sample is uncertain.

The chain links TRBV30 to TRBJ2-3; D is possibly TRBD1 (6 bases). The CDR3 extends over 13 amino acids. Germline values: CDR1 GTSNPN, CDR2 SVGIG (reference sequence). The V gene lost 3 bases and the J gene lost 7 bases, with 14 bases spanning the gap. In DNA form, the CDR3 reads TGTGCCTGGAGGGTTAGGGGGATCTATACGCAGTATTTT. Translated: CAWRVRGIYTQYF.

CDR3 sequence: CASSVDGTWSNEQFF. The CDR3, as DNA: TGTGCCAGCAGCGTAGACGGGACATGGTCGAATGAGCAGTTCTTC. The chain couples TRBV9 to TRBJ2-1, with TRBD1 as a possible D gene (6 bases). Germline assignment: CDR1 SGDLS and CDR2 YYNGEE. CDR3 size: 15 residues. Trimming removed 0 bases at V and 7 bases at J, with 14 bases between.

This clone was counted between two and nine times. The CDR3 region is CASSQGARGGRAAFF. As DNA, the CDR3 is TGTGCCAGCAGCCAAGGCGCACGAGGCGGCAGGGCGGCTTTCTTT. The chain carries TRBV14 and TRBJ1-1; maybe TRBD1 (5 bases). V lost 1 base to trimming and J lost 11 bases, with 20 bases between them. CDR1 is SGHDN and CDR2 is FVKESK in the germline V gene. The CDR3 runs 15 residues.

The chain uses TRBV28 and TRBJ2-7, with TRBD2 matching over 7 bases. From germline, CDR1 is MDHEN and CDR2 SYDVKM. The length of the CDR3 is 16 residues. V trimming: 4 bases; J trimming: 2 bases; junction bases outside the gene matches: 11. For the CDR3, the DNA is TGTGCCAGCAGTTCAGGGAGTTCTAGCGGCACCTACGAGCAGTACTTC. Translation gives CASSSGSSSGTYEQYF.

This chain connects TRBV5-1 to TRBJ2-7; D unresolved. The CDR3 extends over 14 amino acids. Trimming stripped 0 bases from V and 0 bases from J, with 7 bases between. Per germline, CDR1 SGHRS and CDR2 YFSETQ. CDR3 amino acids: CASSLEANSYEQYF. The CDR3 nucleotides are TGCGCCAGCAGCTTGGAAGCCAACTCCTACGAGCAGTACTTC.

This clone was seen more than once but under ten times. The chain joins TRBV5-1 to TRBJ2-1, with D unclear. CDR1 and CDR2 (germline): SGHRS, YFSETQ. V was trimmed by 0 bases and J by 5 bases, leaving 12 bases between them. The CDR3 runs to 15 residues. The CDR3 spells CASSLVIQANNEQFF. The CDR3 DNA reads TGCGCCAGCAGCTTGGTAATCCAAGCCAACAATGAGCAGTTCTTC.

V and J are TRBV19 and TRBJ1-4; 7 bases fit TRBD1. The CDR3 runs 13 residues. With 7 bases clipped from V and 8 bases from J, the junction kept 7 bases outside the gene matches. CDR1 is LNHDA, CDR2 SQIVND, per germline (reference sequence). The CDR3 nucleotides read TGTGCCAGTACTAGGGACAGCGACGAAAAACTGTTTTTT. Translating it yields CASTRDSDEKLFF.

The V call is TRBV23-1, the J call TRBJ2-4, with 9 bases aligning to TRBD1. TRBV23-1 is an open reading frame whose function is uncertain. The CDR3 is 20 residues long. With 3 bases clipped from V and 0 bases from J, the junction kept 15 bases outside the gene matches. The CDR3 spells CASSHLPGTGWGLAKNIQYF. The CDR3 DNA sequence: TGCGCCAGCAGTCATTTACCCGGGACAGGGTGGGGGCTAGCCAAAAACATTCAGTACTTC.

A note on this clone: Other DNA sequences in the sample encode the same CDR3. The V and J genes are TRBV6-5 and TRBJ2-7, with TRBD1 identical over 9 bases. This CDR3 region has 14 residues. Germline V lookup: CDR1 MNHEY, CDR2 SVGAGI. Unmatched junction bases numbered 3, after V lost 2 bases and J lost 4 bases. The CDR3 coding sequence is TGTGCCAGCAGTTACCCGGGACAGGGATACGAGCAGTACTTC. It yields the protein CASSYPGQGYEQYF.

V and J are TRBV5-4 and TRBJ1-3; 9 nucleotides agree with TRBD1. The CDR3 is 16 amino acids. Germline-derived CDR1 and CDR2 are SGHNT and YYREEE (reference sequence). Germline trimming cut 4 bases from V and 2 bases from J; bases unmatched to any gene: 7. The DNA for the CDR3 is TGTGCCAGCAGCCAAATGACAGGGGGAACTGGAAACACCATATATTTT. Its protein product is CASSQMTGGTGNTIYF.

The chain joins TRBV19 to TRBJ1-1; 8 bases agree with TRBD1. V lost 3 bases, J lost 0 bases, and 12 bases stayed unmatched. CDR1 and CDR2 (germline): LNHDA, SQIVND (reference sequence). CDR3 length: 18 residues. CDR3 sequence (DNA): TGTGCCAGTAGTATTCGGGGGACCGGGACAGGCCTGAACACTGAAGCTTTCTTT. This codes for CASSIRGTGTGLNTEAFF.

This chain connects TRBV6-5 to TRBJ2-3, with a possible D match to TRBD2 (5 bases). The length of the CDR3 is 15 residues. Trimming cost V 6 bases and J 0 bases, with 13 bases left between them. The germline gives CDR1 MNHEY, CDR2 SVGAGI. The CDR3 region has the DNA TGTGCCAGCAGGGACTCGTACGCTAGCACAGATACGCAGTATTTT. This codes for CASRDSYASTDTQYF.

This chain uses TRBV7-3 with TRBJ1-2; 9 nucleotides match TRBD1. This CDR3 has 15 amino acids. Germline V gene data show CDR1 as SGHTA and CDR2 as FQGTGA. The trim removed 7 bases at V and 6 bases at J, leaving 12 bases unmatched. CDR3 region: CASTTGGGNLDGYTF. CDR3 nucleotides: TGTGCCAGCACCACAGGGGGCGGTAATTTGGATGGCTACACCTTC.

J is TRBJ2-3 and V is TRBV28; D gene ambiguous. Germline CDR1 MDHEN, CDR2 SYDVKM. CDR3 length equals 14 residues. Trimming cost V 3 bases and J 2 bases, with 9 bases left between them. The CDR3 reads CASSLETTTDTQYF. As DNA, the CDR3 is TGTGCCAGCAGTTTGGAAACTACCACAGATACGCAGTATTTT.

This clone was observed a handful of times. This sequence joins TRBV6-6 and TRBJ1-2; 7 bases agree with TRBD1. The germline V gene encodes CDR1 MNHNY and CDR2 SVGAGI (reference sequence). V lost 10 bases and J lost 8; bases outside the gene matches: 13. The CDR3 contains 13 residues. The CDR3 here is CATLDRSRGGYTF. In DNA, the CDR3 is TGTGCCACCCTGGACAGGTCGAGGGGGGGCTACACCTTC.

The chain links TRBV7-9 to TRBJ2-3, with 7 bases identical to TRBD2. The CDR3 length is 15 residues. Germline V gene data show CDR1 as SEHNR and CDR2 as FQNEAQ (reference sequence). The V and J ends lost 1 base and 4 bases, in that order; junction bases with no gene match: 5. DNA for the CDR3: TGTGCCAGCAGCTTAGTTGTGGCGGGAGCAGATACGCAGTATTTT. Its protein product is CASSLVVAGADTQYF.

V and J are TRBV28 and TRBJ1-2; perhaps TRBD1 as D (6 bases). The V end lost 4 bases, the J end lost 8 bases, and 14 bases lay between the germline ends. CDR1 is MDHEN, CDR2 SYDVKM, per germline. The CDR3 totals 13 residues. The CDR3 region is CASSSGRGVGYTF. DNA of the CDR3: TGTGCCAGCAGTTCAGGGAGGGGGGTAGGCTACACCTTC.

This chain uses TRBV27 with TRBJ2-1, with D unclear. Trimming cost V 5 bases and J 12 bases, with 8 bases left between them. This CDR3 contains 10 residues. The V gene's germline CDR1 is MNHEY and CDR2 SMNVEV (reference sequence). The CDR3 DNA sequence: TGTGCCAGCAGTCCGCCAGGGCAGTTCTTC. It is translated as CASSPPGQFF.

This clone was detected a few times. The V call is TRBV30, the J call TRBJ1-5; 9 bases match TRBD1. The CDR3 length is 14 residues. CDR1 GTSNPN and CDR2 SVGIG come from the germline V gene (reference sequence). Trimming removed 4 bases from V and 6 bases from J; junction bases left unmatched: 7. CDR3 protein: CAWTQDRGSQPQHF. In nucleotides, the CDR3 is TGTGCCTGGACTCAGGACAGGGGAAGTCAGCCCCAGCATTTT.

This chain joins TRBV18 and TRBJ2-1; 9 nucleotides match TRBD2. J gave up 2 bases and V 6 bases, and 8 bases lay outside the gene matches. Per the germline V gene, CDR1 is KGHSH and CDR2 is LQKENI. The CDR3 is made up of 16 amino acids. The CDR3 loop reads CASSLGASGTYNEQFF. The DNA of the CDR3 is TGTGCCAGCTCCCTCGGGGCTAGCGGGACCTACAATGAGCAGTTCTTC.

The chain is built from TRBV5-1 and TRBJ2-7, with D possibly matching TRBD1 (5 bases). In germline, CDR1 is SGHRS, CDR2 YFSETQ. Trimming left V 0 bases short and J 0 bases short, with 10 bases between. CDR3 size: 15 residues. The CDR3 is CASSLDQGVSYEQYF. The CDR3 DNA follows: TGCGCCAGCAGCTTGGACCAGGGCGTCTCCTACGAGCAGTACTTC.

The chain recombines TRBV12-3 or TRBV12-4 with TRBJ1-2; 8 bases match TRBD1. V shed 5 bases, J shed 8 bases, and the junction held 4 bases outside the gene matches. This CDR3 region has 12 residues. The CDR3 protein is CASSVGQAGYTF. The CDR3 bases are TGTGCCAGCAGTGTGGGACAGGCGGGCTACACCTTC.

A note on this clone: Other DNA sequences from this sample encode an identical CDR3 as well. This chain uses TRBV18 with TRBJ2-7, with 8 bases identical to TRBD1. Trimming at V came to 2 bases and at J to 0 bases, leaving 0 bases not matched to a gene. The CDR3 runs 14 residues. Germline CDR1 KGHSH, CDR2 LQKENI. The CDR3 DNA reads TGTGCCAGCTCACCAGGGACAGGCTCCTACGAGCAGTACTTC. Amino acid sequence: CASSPGTGSYEQYF. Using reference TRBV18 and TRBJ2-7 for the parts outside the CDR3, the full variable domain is NAGVMQNPRHLVRRRGQEARLRCSPMKGHSHVYWYRQLPEEGLKFMVYLQKENIIDESGMPKERFSAEFPKEGPSILRIQQVVRGDSAAYFCASSPGTGSYEQYFGPGTRLTVT.

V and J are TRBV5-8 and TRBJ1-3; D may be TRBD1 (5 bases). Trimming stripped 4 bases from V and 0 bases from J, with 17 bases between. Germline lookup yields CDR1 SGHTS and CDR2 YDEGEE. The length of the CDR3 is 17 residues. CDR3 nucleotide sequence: TGTGCCAGCAGCCGGGACGGCGCAGCGGGCTCTGGAAACACCATATATTTT. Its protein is CASSRDGAAGSGNTIYF.

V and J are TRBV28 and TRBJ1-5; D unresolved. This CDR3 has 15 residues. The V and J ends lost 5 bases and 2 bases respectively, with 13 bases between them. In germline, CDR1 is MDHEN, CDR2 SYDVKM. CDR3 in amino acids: CASSPSGGGNQPQHF. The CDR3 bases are TGTGCCAGCAGTCCGTCGGGTGGAGGCAATCAGCCCCAGCATTTT.

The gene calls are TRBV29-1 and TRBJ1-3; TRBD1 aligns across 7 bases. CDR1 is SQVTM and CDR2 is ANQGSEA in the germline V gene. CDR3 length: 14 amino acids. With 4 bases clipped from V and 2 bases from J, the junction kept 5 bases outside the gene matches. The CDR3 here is CSVGAGGTGNTIYF. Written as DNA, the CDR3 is TGCAGCGTTGGGGCAGGGGGTACTGGAAACACCATATATTTT. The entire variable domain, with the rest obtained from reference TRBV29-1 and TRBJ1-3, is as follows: SAVISQKPSRDICQRGTSLTIQCQVDSQVTMMFWYRQQPGQSLTLIATANQGSEATYESGFVIDKFPISRPNLTFSTLTVSNMSPEDSSIYLCSVGAGGTGNTIYFGEGSWLTVV.

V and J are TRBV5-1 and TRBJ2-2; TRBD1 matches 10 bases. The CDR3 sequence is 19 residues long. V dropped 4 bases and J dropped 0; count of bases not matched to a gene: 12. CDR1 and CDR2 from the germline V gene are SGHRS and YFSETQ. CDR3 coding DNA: TGCGCCAGCAGCGCGACCGGGACAGGGGTTGGTACGAACACCGGGGAGCTGTTTTTT. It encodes CASSATGTGVGTNTGELFF.

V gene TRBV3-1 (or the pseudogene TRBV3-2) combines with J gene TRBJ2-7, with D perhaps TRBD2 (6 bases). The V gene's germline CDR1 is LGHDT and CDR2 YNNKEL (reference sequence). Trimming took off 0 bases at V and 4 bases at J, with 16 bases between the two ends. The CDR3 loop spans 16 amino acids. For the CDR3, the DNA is TGTGCCAGCAGCCAAGATCAGGTAGGAGGACTATACGAGCAGTACTTC. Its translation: CASSQDQVGGLYEQYF.

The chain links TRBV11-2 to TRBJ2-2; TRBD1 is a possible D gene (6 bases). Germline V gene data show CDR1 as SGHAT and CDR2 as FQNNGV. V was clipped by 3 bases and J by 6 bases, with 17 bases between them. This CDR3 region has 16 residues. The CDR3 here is CASSFNTGNVPGELFF. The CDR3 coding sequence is TGTGCCAGCAGCTTCAATACAGGGAACGTCCCCGGGGAGCTGTTTTTT.

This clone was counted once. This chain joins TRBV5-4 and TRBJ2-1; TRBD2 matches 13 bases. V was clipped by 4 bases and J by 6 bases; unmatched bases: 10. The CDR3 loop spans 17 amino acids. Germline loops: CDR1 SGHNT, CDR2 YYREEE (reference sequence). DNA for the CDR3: TGTGCCAGCAGCCCCGGACTAGCGGGAGATGGGTCCAATGAGCAGTTCTTC. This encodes CASSPGLAGDGSNEQFF.

Here the CDR3 reads CASSLSGQGAIYGYTF. The CDR3 coding sequence is TGTGCCAGCAGTTTATCGGGACAGGGGGCTATCTATGGCTACACCTTC. The chain combines TRBV27 with TRBJ1-2; 12 bases are a match to TRBD1. Germline V gene data show CDR1 as MNHEY and CDR2 as SMNVEV (reference sequence). The junction had 3 bases not matched to a gene; V was cut back by 0 bases and J by 4 bases. The CDR3 has 16 residues.